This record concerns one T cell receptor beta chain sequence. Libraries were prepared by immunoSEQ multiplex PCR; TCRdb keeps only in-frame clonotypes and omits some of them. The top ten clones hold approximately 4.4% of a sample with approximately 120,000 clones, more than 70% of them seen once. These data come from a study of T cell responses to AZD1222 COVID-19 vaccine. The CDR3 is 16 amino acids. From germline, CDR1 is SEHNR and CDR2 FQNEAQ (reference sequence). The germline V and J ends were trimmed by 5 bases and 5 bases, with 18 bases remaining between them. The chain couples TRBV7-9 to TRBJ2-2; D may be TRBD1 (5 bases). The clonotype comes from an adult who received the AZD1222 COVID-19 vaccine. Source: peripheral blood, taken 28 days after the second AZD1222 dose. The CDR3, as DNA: TGTGCCAGCAGCCCCCTCCGCCTGGGGCTGACCGGGGAGCTGTTTTTT. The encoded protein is CASSPLRLGLTGELFF.